What follows describes a single TCR beta chain. This clonotype came up many times. Its antigen remains unidentified. Base-call qualities are not available, and no considerably larger clone is one nucleotide away. This record belongs to a study of kidney transplant recipient with SARS-CoV-2 infection listed by TCRdb under 2021. Reads for this sample came from an Illumina MiSeq. Profiling of the peripheral T cell repertoire targeted human TCRbeta genes. On the study's bioinformatics: Beta-binomial modelling was used to test for differences in clonotype abundance while accounting for variability over time. Clonotypes that had expanded were screened against the ImmuneCODE reference database of SARS-CoV-2-associated TCRs and mapped onto regions of the viral genome. Further repertoire analyses covered TRBV gene usage, CDR3 length, CDR3 amino acid overlap between time points, clonotype abundance distributions and Jaccard similarity. TCRdb trimmed the raw reads at Q25, called clones with MiXCR and kept productive beta chains. Entries that share a CDR3 protein sequence are merged under the most common genes and DNA. These V and J calls originate from TCRdb's pipeline instead of the authors' own analysis. Counted in this sample were some 220,000 distinct CDR3 sequences; 29% of them appeared once. Nearly 7.5% of the sample rests with the top ten.

The time point label here, explained by the study, means: pre-pandemic baseline sample and day 111 after first positive SARS-CoV-2 test. The receptor was derived from a male patient between 25 and 39 years old who had COVID-19 and was a kidney transplant recipient. Some T cells may derive from the graft donor when a transplant has been performed. The starting material was a blood sample, obtained at baseline and around day 110 from a kidney transplant recipient.

The encoded CDR3 is CATSIAQGELFF. The nucleotide sequence reads TGTGCCACCAGCATCGCCCAAGGGGAACTGTTTTTT. Rearrangement joined TRBV15 to TRBJ1-4; the D gene is perhaps TRBD1, from 5 matching bases. Cut back by 4 bases and 12 bases, the V and J ends lie 12 bases apart. The germline V gene (reference sequence) gives CDR1 as LNHNV and CDR2 as YYDKDF. The CDR3 sequence holds 12 residues, the cysteine and phenylalanine included. Solely the CDR3 DNA is kept, with 36 bases framed from the first base.